The text below deals with one TCR beta chain. This table comes from immunoSEQ multiplex PCR, and its TCRdb copy is limited to in-frame clones, with some not included. The top ten hold over 4% of the sample, which has about 130,000 clones, more than 80% seen once. V shed 6 bases and J shed 4 bases, with 16 bases lying between them. In germline, CDR1 is LNHDA, CDR2 SQIVND (reference sequence). CDR3 length equals 15 residues. This specimen comes from a study of T cell responses to AZD1222 COVID-19 vaccine. Overall study context: Second-dose intervals of approximately 4 or approximately 12 weeks were pooled.

This chain links TRBV19 with TRBJ2-1; weak D call: TRBD1 (6 bases). This TCR was recovered from an adult in good health. The material was peripheral blood, obtained on day 0 of AZD1222 vaccination. As DNA, the CDR3 is TGTGCCAGTAGAAACCAGGGGCGGATATACAATGAGCAGTTCTTC. Its translation: CASRNQGRIYNEQFF.